This TCR beta chain was captured by sequencing in a study of Graves' ophthalmopathy and Graves' hyperthyroidism (dated by TCRdb to 2016 to 2019). About the full investigation: Peripheral blood was collected before any treatment was given, at the time of initial diagnosis. TCR beta repertoire signatures were used to distinguish Graves' ophthalmopathy from Graves' hyperthyroidism and to predict progression to ophthalmopathy. In total, 135 blood samples were TCR-sequenced: approximately 40 ophthalmopathy, some 72 hyperthyroidism and some 17 hyperthyroidism-to-ophthalmopathy patients. A discovery set of 100 patients (around 44 ophthalmopathy, just over 55 stable hyperthyroidism) was enrolled to explore V-J signatures distinguishing ophthalmopathy from hyperthyroidism. An independent validation cohort was composed of fewer than 20 hyperthyroidism patients and 17 patients who later progressed from hyperthyroidism to ophthalmopathy. In over 5 hyperthyroidism patients, the T-cell repertoires found in thyroid tissue were compared with those found in blood. Following sampling, methimazole starting at 30 mg daily was administered to hyperthyroidism patients, and high-dose intravenous methylprednisolone was administered to ophthalmopathy patients.

For repertoire sequencing, TCR beta CDR3 regions were amplified from RNA transcripts. HTBI primers and the Qiagen OneStep RT-PCR kit were used in a first-round RT-PCR, which was followed by a second-round multiplex PCR, size selection and purification. The libraries underwent paired-end sequencing with 100 bp reads on an Illumina HiSeq2000. The original pipeline was this. SOAPnuke was used to process the reads, removing any read that contained adapters or uncalled bases, had a mean Phred below 15, or lacked an exact match to the constant primer or identifier. High-quality paired reads were merged with COPE v1.2.5. Clonotypes were defined as unique nucleotide sequences and were aligned to IMGT TRB V, D and J references using MiTCR v1.1. The analysis was limited to V-J combinations with a frequency above 0.0001, which together covered approximately 99% of the repertoires. For each V-J combination, a TCR clonal expansion and chaos score was defined as F50 clonal expansion divided by the chaos observed in the TCRdist matrix. Welch's t-statistics and random forest were used to reduce the features to about 14 V-J combinations, which were then used as input to a naive Bayes classifier. Thyroid-blood repertoire similarity was quantified with the Morisita-Horn index. Through fastp at Q25 and MiXCR, TCRdb rebuilt clones from the public reads, retaining in-frame beta chains. A single entry per CDR3 protein holds the most common genes and DNA from its merged rows. The V and J calls here are based on TCRdb, not the publication. Here the sample has about 740,000 distinct CDR3 sequences; roughly 41% occur a single time. Of the sample, approximately 46% falls within the top ten clones.

The CDR3, cysteine through phenylalanine, is 12 amino acids long. CDR3 DNA only is kept here, 36 bases in frame from base 1. V is clipped by 11 bases and J by 3 bases, and the sequence between their germline boundaries is 13 bases long. Sequences LNHNV (CDR1) and YYDKDF (CDR2) are obtained from the germline V gene (reference sequence). The ophthalmopathy patients had moderately to severely active disease, with a Clinical Activity Score of 3 or higher, a NOSPECS grade of 4 or higher, and a disease duration of less than 3 months. Patients with other autoimmune diseases, uncontrolled infections, pregnancy or lactation were excluded. Diagnosis was based on clinical symptoms, serum thyroxine, TRAb, thyroid ultrasound and orbital computed tomography. Ficoll-Paque density gradient centrifugation was used to isolate PBMCs from approximately 11 ml of fresh peripheral blood. Total RNA was extracted using Trizol reagent, and RNA quality was checked on an Agilent 2100 Bioanalyzer.

Here is what the overall study found, with its caveats: No statistical method was used to set the sample size in advance, and the investigators knew which group each participant was assigned to. In validation, the model predicted ophthalmopathy progression with about 71% sensitivity and roughly 72% specificity; some twelve predicted patients were CT-confirmed with GO in a median of approximately 6.5 months. Most of the expanded thyroid clonotypes with a frequency above 0.001 were also detected in blood, and it was suggested that the thyroid immune response may be reflected by blood repertoires. In cross-validation, the 13-signature model distinguished ophthalmopathy from stable hyperthyroidism with nearly 90% sensitivity and over 81% specificity, while in the test set the corresponding values were 80% and 75%.

Details on this clonotype: Its antigen remains unidentified. Per-base quality was not reported, and no clone a single base away is much larger than it.

The TCR sequence derives from an adult man with Graves' ophthalmopathy. Recombination connected TRBV15 to TRBJ1-2; TRBD1 might be the D gene, on 6 matching bases. Sequenced sample: peripheral blood. The CDR3 corresponds to CAWYRDHYGYTF. The DNA is as follows: TGTGCCTGGTACAGGGACCACTATGGCTACACCTTC. When the CDR3 is completed using the reference TRBV15 and TRBJ1-2 genes on either side, the full variable domain is DAMVIQNPRYQVTQFGKPVTLSCSQTLNHNVMYWYQQKSSQAPKLLFHYYDKDFNNEADTPDNFQSRRPNTSFCFLDIRSPGLGDTAMYLCAWYRDHYGYTFGSGTRLTVV.